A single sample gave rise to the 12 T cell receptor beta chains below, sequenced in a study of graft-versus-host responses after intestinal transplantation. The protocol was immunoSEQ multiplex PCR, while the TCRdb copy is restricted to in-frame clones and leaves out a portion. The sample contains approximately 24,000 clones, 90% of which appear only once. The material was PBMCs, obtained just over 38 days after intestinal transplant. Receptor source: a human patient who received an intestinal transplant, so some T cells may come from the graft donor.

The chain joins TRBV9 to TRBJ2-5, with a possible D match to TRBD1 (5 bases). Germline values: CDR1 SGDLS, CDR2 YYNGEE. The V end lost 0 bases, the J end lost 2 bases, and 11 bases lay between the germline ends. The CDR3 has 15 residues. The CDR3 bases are TGTGCCAGCAGCGTAGAAGGGGCAGGTCAAGAGACCCAGTACTTC. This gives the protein CASSVEGAGQETQYF.

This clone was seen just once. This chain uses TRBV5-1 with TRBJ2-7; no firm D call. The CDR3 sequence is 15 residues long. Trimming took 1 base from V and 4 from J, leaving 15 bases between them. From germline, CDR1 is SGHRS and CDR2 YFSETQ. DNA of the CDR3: TGCGCCAGCAGCTTGAAGCTGGGAACCCCTTACGAGCAGTACTTC. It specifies CASSLKLGTPYEQYF.

The DNA for the CDR3 is TGTGCCAGCGGCCAGGGAACGTACGAGCAGTACTTC. Translated: CASGQGTYEQYF. The V call is TRBV28, the J call TRBJ2-7; weak D call: TRBD1 (5 bases). V gave up 8 bases and J gave up 4 bases, with 12 bases separating them. Germline CDR1 and CDR2: MDHEN and SYDVKM. The CDR3 extends over 12 amino acids.

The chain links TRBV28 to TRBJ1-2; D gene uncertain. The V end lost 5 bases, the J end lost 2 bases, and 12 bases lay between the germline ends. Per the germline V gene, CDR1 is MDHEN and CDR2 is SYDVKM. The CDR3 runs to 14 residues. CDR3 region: CASSGGIRNYGYTF. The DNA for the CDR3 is TGTGCCAGCAGTGGAGGGATTCGGAACTATGGCTACACCTTC.

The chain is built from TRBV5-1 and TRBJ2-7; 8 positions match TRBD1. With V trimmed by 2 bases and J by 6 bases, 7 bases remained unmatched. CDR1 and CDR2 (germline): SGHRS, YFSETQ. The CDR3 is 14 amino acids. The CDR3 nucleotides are TGCGCCAGCAGCTTAAAGACAGGGGCAACCGAGCAGTACTTC. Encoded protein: CASSLKTGATEQYF.

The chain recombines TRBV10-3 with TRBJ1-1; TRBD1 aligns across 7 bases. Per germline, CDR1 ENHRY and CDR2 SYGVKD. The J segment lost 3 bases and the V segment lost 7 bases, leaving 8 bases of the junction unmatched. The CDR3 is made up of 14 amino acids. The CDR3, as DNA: TGTGCCATCACCAGACAGGGCGGGTACACTGAAGCTTTCTTT. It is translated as CAITRQGGYTEAFF.

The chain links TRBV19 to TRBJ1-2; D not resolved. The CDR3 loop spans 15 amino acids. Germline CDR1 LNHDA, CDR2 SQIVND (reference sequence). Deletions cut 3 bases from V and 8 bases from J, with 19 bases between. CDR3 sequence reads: CASSIGRVFTGGYTF. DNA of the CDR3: TGTGCCAGTAGTATTGGACGGGTCTTTACGGGAGGCTACACCTTC. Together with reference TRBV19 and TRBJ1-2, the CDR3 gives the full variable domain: DGGITQSPKYLFRKEGQNVTLSCEQNLNHDAMYWYRQDPGQGLRLIYYSQIVNDFQKGDIAEGYSVSREKKESFPLTVTSAQKNPTAFYLCASSIGRVFTGGYTFGSGTRLTVV.

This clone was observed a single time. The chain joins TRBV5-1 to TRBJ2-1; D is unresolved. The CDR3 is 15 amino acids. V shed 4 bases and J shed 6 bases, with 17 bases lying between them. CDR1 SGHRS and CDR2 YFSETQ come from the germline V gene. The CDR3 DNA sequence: TGCGCCAGCAGCCCCCCGTGGAGCTTTTGCAATGAGCAGTTCTTC. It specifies CASSPPWSFCNEQFF.

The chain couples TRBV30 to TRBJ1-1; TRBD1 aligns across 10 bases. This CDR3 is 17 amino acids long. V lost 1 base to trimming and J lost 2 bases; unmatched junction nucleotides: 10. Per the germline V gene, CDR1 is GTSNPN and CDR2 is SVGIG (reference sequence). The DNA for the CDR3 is TGTGCCTGGAGTGCCCCCCGGGACAGGGGCCCTAACACTGAAGCTTTCTTT. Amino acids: CAWSAPRDRGPNTEAFF.

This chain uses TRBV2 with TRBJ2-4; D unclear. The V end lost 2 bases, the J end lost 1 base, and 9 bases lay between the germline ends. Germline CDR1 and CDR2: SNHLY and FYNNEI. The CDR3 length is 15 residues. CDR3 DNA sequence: TGTGCCAGCAGTGAAATTTGGCTGGCCAAAAACATTCAGTACTTC. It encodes CASSEIWLAKNIQYF.

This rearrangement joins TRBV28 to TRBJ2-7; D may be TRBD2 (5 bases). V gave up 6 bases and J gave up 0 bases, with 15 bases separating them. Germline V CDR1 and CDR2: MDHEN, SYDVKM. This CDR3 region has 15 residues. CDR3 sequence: CASRKGLFSSYEQYF. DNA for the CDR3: TGTGCCAGCAGGAAAGGACTTTTCTCCTCCTACGAGCAGTACTTC.

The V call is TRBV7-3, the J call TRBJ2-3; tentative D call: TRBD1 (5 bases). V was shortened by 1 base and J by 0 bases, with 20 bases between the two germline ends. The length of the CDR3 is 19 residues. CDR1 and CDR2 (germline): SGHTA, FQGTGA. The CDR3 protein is CASSLSSPAGKVSTDTQYF. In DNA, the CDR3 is TGTGCCAGCAGCTTAAGCAGCCCTGCAGGGAAAGTAAGCACAGATACGCAGTATTTT.